This TCR beta chain stems from a study of cytomegalovirus exposure and HLA in healthy donors. Study-level information: A data release that came early held roughly 90 million unique TCRs from HLA-typed donors.

The study ran its PCR with 60 Vbeta and 13 Jbeta primers. TCRdb's table, derived via immunoSEQ multiplex PCR, lists solely in-frame clones and lacks some. The sample holds fewer than 150,000 clones, around 77% seen once. CDR3 length: 18 residues. Germline V CDR1 and CDR2: SGHRS, YFSETQ. V was trimmed by 0 bases and J by 0 bases, leaving 19 bases between them. The chain uses TRBV5-1 and TRBJ2-7; tentatively, D is TRBD1 (6 bases). The TCR comes from a human donor in good health. Material: PBMCs. CDR3 DNA: TGCGCCAGCAGCTTGGCCCCCCTGGGAACAGGGATCTCCTACGAGCAGTACTTC. This codes for CASSLAPLGTGISYEQYF.